A single sample is the source of the 18 T cell receptor beta chains below, sequenced in a study of PD-1 blockade in classical Hodgkin lymphoma. TCRdb's table, derived via immunoSEQ multiplex PCR, lists solely in-frame clones and lacks some. This table holds about 20,000 clones, more than 60% found once. Patients all relapsed after autologous stem cell transplantation, and there was variation in brentuximab vedotin exposure. The sample consisted of peripheral blood mononuclear cells (PBMCs), taken before the second cycle of nivolumab. The receptors stem from a human donor with classical Hodgkin lymphoma.

The J gene is TRBJ1-3, the V gene TRBV19; no clear D gene. The CDR3 sequence is 12 residues long. Deletions cut 11 bases from V and 0 bases from J, with 8 bases between. Germline CDR1 and CDR2: LNHDA and SQIVND (reference sequence). CDR3 protein: CAAYNSGNTIYF. The DNA for the CDR3 is TGTGCCGCCTATAACTCTGGAAACACCATATATTTT.

The chain employs TRBV29-1 and TRBJ2-7; D might be TRBD1 (6 bases). V was trimmed by 4 bases and J by 1 base, leaving 11 bases between them. The CDR3 covers 13 residues. Germline CDR1 and CDR2: SQVTM and ANQGSEA. The CDR3 protein is CSVVNRASYEQYF. CDR3 nucleotides: TGCAGCGTTGTGAACAGGGCGTCCTACGAGCAGTACTTC.

The V call is TRBV29-1, the J call TRBJ2-1; 8 positions agree with TRBD1. There are 12 residues in the CDR3. The trim removed 5 bases at V and 10 bases at J, leaving 7 bases unmatched. The V gene's germline CDR1 is SQVTM and CDR2 ANQGSEA. The CDR3 DNA follows: TGCAGCGTTACTGGACAGGGTTTGGAGCAGTTCTTC. Translation gives CSVTGQGLEQFF.

This clone showed up just once. This chain uses TRBV10-3 with TRBJ2-5; 7 positions agree with TRBD2. J was trimmed by 4 bases and V by 0 bases; bases with no gene match: 5. This CDR3 has 15 residues. Germline lookup yields CDR1 ENHRY and CDR2 SYGVKD. Written as DNA, the CDR3 is TGTGCCATCAGTGAGTCGGCGCGGGAGCGAGAGACCCAGTACTTC. Its translation: CAISESARERETQYF.

V gene TRBV4-3 combines with J gene TRBJ1-1; 10 positions agree with TRBD1. This CDR3 spans 15 amino acids. CDR1 LGHNA and CDR2 YSLEER come from the germline V gene. The V and J ends lost 1 base and 5 bases, in that order; junction bases with no gene match: 4. CDR3 loop: CASSQGDRGRTEAFF. In nucleotides, the CDR3 is TGCGCCAGCAGCCAAGGAGACAGGGGGCGAACTGAAGCTTTCTTT.

The chain recombines TRBV6-6 with TRBJ1-1, with 8 bases identical to TRBD1. Losses at the gene ends were 0 bases for V and 6 bases for J; bases not matched to a gene: 3. Looked up from germline, CDR1 is MNHNY and CDR2 is SVGAGI (reference sequence). The CDR3 is 14 residues long. The CDR3 nucleotides are TGTGCCAGCAGTTACTCGACAGGGGACGCTGAAGCTTTCTTT. Protein product: CASSYSTGDAEAFF.

This sequence joins TRBV6-5 and TRBJ2-1; TRBD1 might be the D (5 bases). CDR3 length equals 13 residues. Trimming shortened V by 2 bases and J by 8 bases, and 10 bases separated the two germline ends. Germline CDR1 reads MNHEY; CDR2 reads SVGAGI. The CDR3 here is CASSYDEQDEQFF. The CDR3, as DNA: TGTGCCAGCAGTTACGACGAACAGGATGAGCAGTTCTTC.

To note about this clone: Mismatch with germline at one junction end may stem from a read error. The V call is TRBV25-1, the J call TRBJ2-2; the match to TRBD1 covers 9 bases. This CDR3 comprises 14 residues. Per the germline V gene, CDR1 is MGHDK and CDR2 is SYGVNS. The CDR3 spells CASTPDRGHRGAVF. In DNA form, the CDR3 reads TGTGCCAGCACCCCGGACAGGGGACACCGGGGAGCTGTTTTT.

The chain joins TRBV7-9 to TRBJ1-1; D is possibly TRBD1 (6 bases). In germline, CDR1 is SEHNR, CDR2 FQNEAQ (reference sequence). Trimming took 5 bases from V and 1 from J, leaving 14 bases between them. The CDR3 runs 15 residues. The CDR3 loop is CASSRYRDENTEAFF. The DNA of the CDR3 is TGTGCCAGCAGCCGTTACAGGGATGAGAACACTGAAGCTTTCTTT. Together with reference TRBV7-9 and TRBJ1-1, the CDR3 gives the full variable domain: DTGVSQNPRHKITKRGQNVTFRCDPISEHNRLYWYRQTLGQGPEFLTYFQNEAQLEKSRLLSDRFSAERPKGSFSTLEIQRTEQGDSAMYLCASSRYRDENTEAFFGQGTRLTVV.

V usage is TRBV27 and J usage is TRBJ2-2; D unclear. This CDR3 is built from 16 residues. The germline CDR1 and CDR2 sequences are MNHEY and SMNVEV (reference sequence). V shed 2 bases and J shed 0 bases, with 10 bases lying between them. In DNA, the CDR3 is TGTGCCAGCAGTTTAAGTCTGTGGACGAACACCGGGGAGCTGTTTTTT. Translating gives CASSLSLWTNTGELFF.

This clone was counted a few times. The rearrangement links TRBV7-9 to TRBJ1-1; possibly TRBD1 for D (5 bases). The germline V and J ends were trimmed by 6 bases and 5 bases, with 19 bases remaining between them. Germline CDR1 and CDR2: SEHNR and FQNEAQ (reference sequence). This CDR3 comprises 15 residues. As DNA, the CDR3 is TGTGCCAGCAGTCAATTCCGGGACTTGGGAACTGAAGCTTTCTTT. It codes for CASSQFRDLGTEAFF.

The table lists this clone with a few counts. The chain combines TRBV13 with TRBJ1-2; D remains ambiguous. Deletions cut 7 bases from V and 0 bases from J, with 15 bases between. This CDR3 has 15 amino acids. CDR1 and CDR2 from the germline V gene are PRHDT and FYEKMQ (reference sequence). The CDR3, as DNA: TGTGCCAGCAACAAAAAAATCAGTGCTAACTATGGCTACACCTTC. Translation gives CASNKKISANYGYTF.

The V gene is TRBV9, the J gene TRBJ2-5; no firm D call. Germline V gene lookup returns CDR1 SGDLS and CDR2 YYNGEE. The CDR3 runs 12 residues. V was clipped by 4 bases and J by 0 bases, with 4 bases between them. CDR3 protein: CASSTHQETQYF. The DNA for the CDR3 is TGTGCCAGCAGCACCCACCAAGAGACCCAGTACTTC.

Only a few counts were recorded for this clone. Other DNA sequences in this specimen translate into the identical CDR3. The chain carries TRBV6-5 and TRBJ1-5; TRBD1 matches at 8 bases. Germline CDR1 MNHEY, CDR2 SVGAGI. J was trimmed by 5 bases and V by 0 bases; bases with no gene match: 0. The CDR3 totals 14 residues. The CDR3 nucleotides are TGTGCCAGCAGTTACTCGACAGGGGATCAGCCCCAGCATTTT. Translation: CASSYSTGDQPQHF.

The rearrangement links TRBV27 to TRBJ1-4, with D uncertain. The CDR3 is 15 residues long. Germline V gene data show CDR1 as MNHEY and CDR2 as SMNVEV (reference sequence). Between the trimmed V and J ends, which lost 0 bases and 0 bases, there was a span of 5 bases. The CDR3 DNA is TGTGCCAGCAGTTTATCGGGAGCAACTAATGAAAAACTGTTTTTT. Its protein is CASSLSGATNEKLFF. Variable domain in full (rest from reference TRBV27 and TRBJ1-4): EAQVTQNPRYLITVTGKKLTVTCSQNMNHEYMSWYRQDPGLGLRQIYYSMNVEVTDKGDVPEGYKVSRKEKRNFPLILESPSPNQTSLYFCASSLSGATNEKLFFGSGTQLSVL.

This chain joins TRBV15 and TRBJ2-7; D could derive from TRBD1 or TRBD2 (5 bases each). The CDR3 totals 13 residues. The germline gives CDR1 LNHNV, CDR2 YYDKDF (reference sequence). Trimming stripped 2 bases from V and 7 bases from J, with 12 bases between. In DNA form, the CDR3 reads TGTGCCACCAGCAGATTTGGGGGTGAGGAGCAGTACTTC. Protein sequence: CATSRFGGEEQYF. Based on the CDR3 plus reference TRBV15 and TRBJ2-7, the full variable domain is DAMVIQNPRYQVTQFGKPVTLSCSQTLNHNVMYWYQQKSSQAPKLLFHYYDKDFNNEADTPDNFQSRRPNTSFCFLDIRSPGLGDTAMYLCATSRFGGEEQYFGPGTRLTVT.

The rearrangement links TRBV2 to TRBJ1-5; 9 bases fit TRBD1. V was clipped by 3 bases and J by 4 bases; unmatched bases: 10. Germline CDR1 reads SNHLY; CDR2 reads FYNNEI. The CDR3 has 17 residues. The CDR3, as DNA: TGTGCCAGCAGTGATTACGGGACAGGGCGGCTAAATCAGCCCCAGCATTTT. Protein product: CASSDYGTGRLNQPQHF. Full variable domain (remainder filled in from reference TRBV2 and TRBJ1-5): EPEVTQTPSHQVTQMGQEVILRCVPISNHLYFYWYRQILGQKVEFLVSFYNNEISEKSEIFDDQFSVERPDGSNFTLKIRSTKLEDSAMYFCASSDYGTGRLNQPQHFGDGTRLSIL.

V is TRBV27 and J is TRBJ1-2, with a tentative D call TRBD1 (6 bases). Trimming pared 7 bases from V and 7 bases from J, leaving 16 bases between. This CDR3 region has 13 residues. Germline values: CDR1 MNHEY, CDR2 SMNVEV (reference sequence). DNA for the CDR3: TGTGCCAGCAAAGTGCCGGGGGCGGGTGGCTACACCTTC. It translates to CASKVPGAGGYTF.